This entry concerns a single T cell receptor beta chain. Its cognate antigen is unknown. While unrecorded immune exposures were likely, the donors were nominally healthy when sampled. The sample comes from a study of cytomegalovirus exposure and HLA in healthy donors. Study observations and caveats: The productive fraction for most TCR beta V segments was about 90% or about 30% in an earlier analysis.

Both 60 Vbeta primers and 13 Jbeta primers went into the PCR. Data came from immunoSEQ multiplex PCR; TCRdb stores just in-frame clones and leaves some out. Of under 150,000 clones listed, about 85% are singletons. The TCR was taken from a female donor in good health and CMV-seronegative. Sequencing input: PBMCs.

CDR3 DNA sequence: TGTGCCAGCAGTGAATGGGGGCACCAGCCCCAGCATTTT. It codes for CASSEWGHQPQHF. The chain uses TRBV25-1 and TRBJ1-5, with a tentative D call TRBD1 (6 bases). Deletions cut 1 base from V and 7 bases from J, with 8 bases between. This CDR3 region has 13 residues. In germline, CDR1 is MGHDK, CDR2 SYGVNS.